This entry is about one T cell receptor beta chain. Its antigen remains unknown. These data come from a study of blood T cells in healthy people across ages. The study's findings and limits: Diversity of TCR beta per million T cells declined in a roughly linear way with age.

For the second PCR, which ran for 7 to 11 cycles, a sample-barcoded 5' primer and a J-beta primer mix were used. TCRdb processed the 5' RACE reads anew with MiXCR; each CDR3 protein has one entry. Among about 780,000 distinct CDR3 sequences, about half were seen once, and the ten largest hold 18%. Germline loops: CDR1 MDHEN, CDR2 SYDVKM. V was cut by 6 bases and J by 2 bases, with 12 bases left in between. This CDR3 has 14 residues. This TCR came from a man older than 75 in good health. The chain carries TRBV28 and TRBJ2-3; D might be TRBD1 or TRBD2, each matching 5 bases. Sequencing was done on a sample of blood. The CDR3 spells CASRRDPDTDTQYF. The CDR3 DNA reads as TGTGCCAGCAGGAGGGACCCCGACACAGATACGCAGTATTTT.